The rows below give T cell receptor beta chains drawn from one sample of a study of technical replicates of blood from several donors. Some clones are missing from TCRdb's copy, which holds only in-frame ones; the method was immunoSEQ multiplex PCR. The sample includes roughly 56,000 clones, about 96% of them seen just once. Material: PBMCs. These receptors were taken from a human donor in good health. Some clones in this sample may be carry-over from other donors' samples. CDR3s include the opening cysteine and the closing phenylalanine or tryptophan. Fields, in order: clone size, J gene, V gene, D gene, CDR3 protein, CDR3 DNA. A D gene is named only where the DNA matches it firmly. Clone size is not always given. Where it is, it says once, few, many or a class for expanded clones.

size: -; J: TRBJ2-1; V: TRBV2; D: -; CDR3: CASLLGLNYNEQFF; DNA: TGTGCCAGCCTCTTAGGACTAAACTACAATGAGCAGTTCTTC
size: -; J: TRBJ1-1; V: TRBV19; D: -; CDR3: CASRRLANTEAFF; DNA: TGTGCCAGTCGGAGGTTGGCGAACACTGAAGCTTTCTTT
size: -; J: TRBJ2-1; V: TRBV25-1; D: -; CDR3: CASSELGGGNEQFF; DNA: TGTGCCAGCAGTGAATTAGGGGGGGGGAATGAGCAGTTCTTC
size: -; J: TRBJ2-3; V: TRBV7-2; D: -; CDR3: CASRAAASRDTQYF; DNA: TGTGCCAGCAGAGCCGCAGCTAGCAGGGATACGCAGTATTTT
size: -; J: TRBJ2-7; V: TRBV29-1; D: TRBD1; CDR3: CSVGKDRVRNEQYF; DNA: TGCAGCGTGGGCAAGGACAGGGTAAGGAACGAGCAGTACTTC
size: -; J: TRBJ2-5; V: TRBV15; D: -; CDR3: CATSPGDQETQYF; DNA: TGTGCCACCAGCCCGGGGGACCAAGAGACCCAGTACTTC
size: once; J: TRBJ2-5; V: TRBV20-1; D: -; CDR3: CSARIQKTQYF; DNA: TGCAGTGCTAGAATTCAAAAGACCCAGTACTTC
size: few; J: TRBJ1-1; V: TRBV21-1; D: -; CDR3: CASSKDGGNGDTEAFF; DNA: TGTGCCAGCAGCAAAGACGGCGGGAACGGGGACACTGAAGCTTTCTTT
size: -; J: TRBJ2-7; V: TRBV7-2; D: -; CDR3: CASSFGPGTYEQYF; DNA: TGTGCCAGCAGCTTCGGACCGGGAACCTACGAGCAGTACTTC
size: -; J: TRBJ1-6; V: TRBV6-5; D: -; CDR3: CASTKQGRNSPLHF; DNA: TGTGCCAGCACCAAACAGGGTCGTAATTCACCCCTCCACTTT
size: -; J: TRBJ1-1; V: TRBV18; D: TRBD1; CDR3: CASLGQGGSEAFF; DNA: TGTGCCAGCTTGGGACAGGGGGGAAGTGAAGCTTTCTTT
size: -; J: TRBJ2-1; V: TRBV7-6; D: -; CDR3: CASSLSNLPYNEQFF; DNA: TGTGCCAGCAGCTTGTCGAACTTACCCTACAATGAGCAGTTCTTC
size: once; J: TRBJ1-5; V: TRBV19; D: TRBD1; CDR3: CASSRGQGGNQPQHF; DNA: TGTGCCAGTAGTAGGGGACAGGGGGGCAATCAGCCCCAGCATTTT
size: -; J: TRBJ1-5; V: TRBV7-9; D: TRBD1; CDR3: CASSLGTGADSNQPQHF; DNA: TGTGCCAGCAGCTTAGGGACAGGGGCCGATAGCAATCAGCCCCAGCATTTT
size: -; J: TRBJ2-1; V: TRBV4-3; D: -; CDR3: CASSQEPGWETQFF; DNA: TGCGCCAGCAGCCAAGAGCCAGGTTGGGAGACGCAGTTCTTC
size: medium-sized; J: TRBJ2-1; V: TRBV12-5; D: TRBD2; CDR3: CASGLLRGDNEQFF; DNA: TGTGCTAGTGGCCTTCTCCGGGGGGACAATGAGCAGTTCTTC
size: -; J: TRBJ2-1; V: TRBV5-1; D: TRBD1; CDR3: CASRGQGSYNEQFF; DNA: TGCGCCAGCAGGGGACAGGGGTCATACAATGAGCAGTTCTTC
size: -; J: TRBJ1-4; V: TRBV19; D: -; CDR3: CASRQGWTANEKLFF; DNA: TGTGCCAGTAGGCAGGGGTGGACGGCTAATGAAAAACTGTTTTTT
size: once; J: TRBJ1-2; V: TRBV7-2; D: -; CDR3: CASSPYPQGCTF; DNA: TGTGCCAGCAGCCCCTACCCCCAGGGGTGCACCTTC
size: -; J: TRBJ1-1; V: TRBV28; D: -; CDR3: CASIGGSTGNTEAFF; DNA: TGTGCCAGCATAGGGGGATCCACAGGAAACACTGAAGCTTTCTTT
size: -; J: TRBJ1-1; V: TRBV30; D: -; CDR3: CAWSPGSGTEAFF; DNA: TGTGCCTGGAGTCCTGGGTCAGGGACTGAAGCTTTCTTT
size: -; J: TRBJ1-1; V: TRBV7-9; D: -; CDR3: CASSLDRFEAFF; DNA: TGTGCCAGCAGCCTAGACCGGTTTGAAGCTTTCTTT
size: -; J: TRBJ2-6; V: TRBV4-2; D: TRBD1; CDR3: CASSQDLGQGISGANVLTF; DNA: TGTGCCAGCAGCCAAGATCTAGGACAGGGAATCTCTGGGGCCAACGTCCTGACTTTC
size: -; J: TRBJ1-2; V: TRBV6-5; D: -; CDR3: CATSNPGGSLGYTF; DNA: TGTGCCACCTCAAATCCCGGGGGAAGTCTTGGCTACACCTTC